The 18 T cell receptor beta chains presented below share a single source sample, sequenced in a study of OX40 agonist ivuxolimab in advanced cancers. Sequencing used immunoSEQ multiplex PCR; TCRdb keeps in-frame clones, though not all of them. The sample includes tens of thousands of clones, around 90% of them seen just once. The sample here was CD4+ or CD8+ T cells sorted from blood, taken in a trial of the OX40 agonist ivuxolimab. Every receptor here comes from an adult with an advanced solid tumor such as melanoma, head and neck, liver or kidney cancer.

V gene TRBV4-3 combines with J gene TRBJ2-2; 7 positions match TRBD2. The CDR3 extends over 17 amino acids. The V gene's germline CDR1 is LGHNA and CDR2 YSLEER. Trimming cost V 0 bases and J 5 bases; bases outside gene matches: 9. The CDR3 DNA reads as TGCGCCAGCAGCCAAGATCTAGCTAGCGGTGTTACCGGGGAGCTGTTTTTT. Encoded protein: CASSQDLASGVTGELFF.

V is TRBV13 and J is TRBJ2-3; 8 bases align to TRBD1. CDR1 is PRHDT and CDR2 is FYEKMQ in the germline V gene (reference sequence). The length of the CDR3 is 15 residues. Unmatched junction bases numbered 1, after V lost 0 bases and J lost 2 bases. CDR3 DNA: TGTGCCAGCAGCTTAGGGGACAGGGTCACAGATACGCAGTATTTT. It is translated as CASSLGDRVTDTQYF.

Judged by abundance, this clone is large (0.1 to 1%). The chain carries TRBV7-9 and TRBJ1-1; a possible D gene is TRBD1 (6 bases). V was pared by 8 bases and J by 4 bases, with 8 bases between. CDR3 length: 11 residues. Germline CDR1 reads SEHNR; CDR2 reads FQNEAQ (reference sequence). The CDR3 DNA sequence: TGTGCCAGCCAAGGGGGCACTGAAGCTTTCTTT. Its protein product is CASQGGTEAFF. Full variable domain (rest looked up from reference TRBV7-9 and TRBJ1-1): DTGVSQNPRHKITKRGQNVTFRCDPISEHNRLYWYRQTLGQGPEFLTYFQNEAQLEKSRLLSDRFSAERPKGSFSTLEIQRTEQGDSAMYLCASQGGTEAFFGQGTRLTVV.

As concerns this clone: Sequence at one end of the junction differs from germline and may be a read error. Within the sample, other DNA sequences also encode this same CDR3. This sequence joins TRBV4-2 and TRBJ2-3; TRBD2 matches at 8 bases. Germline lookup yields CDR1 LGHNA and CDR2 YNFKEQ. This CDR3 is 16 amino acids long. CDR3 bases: TGTGCCAGCAGTCAAGATAGGGGACTAGTAACAGATACGCAGTATTTT. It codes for CASSQDRGLVTDTQYF.

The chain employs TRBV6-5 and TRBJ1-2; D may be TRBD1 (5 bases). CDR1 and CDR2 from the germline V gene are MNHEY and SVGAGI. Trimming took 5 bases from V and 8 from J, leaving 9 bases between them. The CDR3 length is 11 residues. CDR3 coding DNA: TGTGCCAGCAGTACAGGAAACGGCTACACCTTC. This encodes CASSTGNGYTF.

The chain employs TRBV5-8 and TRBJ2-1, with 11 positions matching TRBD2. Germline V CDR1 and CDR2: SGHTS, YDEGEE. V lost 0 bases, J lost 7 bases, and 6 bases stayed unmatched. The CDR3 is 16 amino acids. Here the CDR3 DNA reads TGTGCCAGCAGCTTGGCTAGCGGGAGGCCTTGGAATGAGCAGTTCTTC. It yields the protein CASSLASGRPWNEQFF.

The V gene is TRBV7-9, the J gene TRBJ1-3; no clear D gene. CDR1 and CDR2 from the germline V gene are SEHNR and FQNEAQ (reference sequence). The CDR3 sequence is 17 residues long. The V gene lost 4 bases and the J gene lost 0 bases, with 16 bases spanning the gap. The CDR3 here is CASSSSDTTSSGNTIYF. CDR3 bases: TGTGCCAGCAGCTCCAGCGATACAACGAGCTCTGGAAACACCATATATTTT.

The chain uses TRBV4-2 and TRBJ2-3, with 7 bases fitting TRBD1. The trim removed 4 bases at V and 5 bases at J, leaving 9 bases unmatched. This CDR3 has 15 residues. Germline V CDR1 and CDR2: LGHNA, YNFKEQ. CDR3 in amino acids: CASSRWDRIGDTQYF. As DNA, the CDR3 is TGTGCCAGCAGCCGTTGGGACAGAATAGGAGATACGCAGTATTTT.

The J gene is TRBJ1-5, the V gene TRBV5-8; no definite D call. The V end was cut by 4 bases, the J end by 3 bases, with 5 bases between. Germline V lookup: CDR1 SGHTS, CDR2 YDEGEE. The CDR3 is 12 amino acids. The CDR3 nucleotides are TGTGCCAGCAGCCAAGACAATCAGCCCCAGCATTTT. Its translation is CASSQDNQPQHF.

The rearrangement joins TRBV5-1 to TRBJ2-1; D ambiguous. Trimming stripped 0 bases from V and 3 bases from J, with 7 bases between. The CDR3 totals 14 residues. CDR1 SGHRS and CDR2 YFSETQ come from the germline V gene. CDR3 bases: TGCGCCAGCAGCTTGGAACAGAACTACAATGAGCAGTTCTTC. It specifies CASSLEQNYNEQFF.

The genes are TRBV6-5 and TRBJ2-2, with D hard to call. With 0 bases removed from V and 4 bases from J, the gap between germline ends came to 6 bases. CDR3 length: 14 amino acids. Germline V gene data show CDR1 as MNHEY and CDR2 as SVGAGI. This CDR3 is CASSYSGSTGELFF. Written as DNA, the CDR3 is TGTGCCAGCAGTTACTCGGGTTCCACCGGGGAGCTGTTTTTT.

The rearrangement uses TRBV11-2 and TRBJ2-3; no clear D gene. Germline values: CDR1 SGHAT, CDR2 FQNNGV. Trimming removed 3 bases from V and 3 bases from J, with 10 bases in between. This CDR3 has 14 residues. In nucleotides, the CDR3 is TGTGCCAGCAGCTTCAAAGGGTGGACAGATACGCAGTATTTT. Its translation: CASSFKGWTDTQYF.

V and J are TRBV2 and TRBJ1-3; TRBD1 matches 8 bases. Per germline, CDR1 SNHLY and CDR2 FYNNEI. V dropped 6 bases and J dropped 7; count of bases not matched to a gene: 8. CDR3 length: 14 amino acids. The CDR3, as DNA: TGTGCCAGCAGCGACGGACAGGGAGGGAACACCATATATTTT. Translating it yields CASSDGQGGNTIYF.

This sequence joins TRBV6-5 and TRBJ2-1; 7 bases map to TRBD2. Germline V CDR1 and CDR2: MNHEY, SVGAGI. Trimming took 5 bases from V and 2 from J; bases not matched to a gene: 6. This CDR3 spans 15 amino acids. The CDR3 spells CASSRLAGAYNEQFF. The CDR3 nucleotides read TGTGCCAGCAGTAGACTCGCGGGAGCCTACAATGAGCAGTTCTTC.

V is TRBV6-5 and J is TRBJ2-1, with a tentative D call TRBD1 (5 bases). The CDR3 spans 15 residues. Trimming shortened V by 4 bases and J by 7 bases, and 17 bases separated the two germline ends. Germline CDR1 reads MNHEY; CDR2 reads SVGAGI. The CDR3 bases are TGTGCCAGCAGTTGGACCAGGGCGACCCTGAATGAGCAGTTCTTC. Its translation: CASSWTRATLNEQFF.

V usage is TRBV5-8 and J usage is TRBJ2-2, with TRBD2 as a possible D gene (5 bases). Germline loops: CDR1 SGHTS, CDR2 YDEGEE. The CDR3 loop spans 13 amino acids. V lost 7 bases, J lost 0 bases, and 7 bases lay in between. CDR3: CASDGTNTGELFF. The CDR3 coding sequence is TGTGCCAGCGACGGGACGAACACCGGGGAGCTGTTTTTT.

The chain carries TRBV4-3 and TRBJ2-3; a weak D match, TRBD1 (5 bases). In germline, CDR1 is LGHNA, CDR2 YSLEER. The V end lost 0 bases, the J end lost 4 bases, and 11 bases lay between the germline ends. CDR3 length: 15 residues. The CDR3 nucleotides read TGCGCCAGCAGCCAAGAGAAAGGGGCTCCAGATACGCAGTATTTT. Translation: CASSQEKGAPDTQYF.

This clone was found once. In DNA form, the CDR3 reads TGTGCCAGCACGGTCACCGGGGAGCTGTTTTTT. Its translation is CASTVTGELFF. The chain carries TRBV28 and TRBJ2-2; no firm D call. The CDR3 runs to 11 residues. Trimming pared 7 bases from V and 4 bases from J, leaving 4 bases between. Germline loops: CDR1 MDHEN, CDR2 SYDVKM.